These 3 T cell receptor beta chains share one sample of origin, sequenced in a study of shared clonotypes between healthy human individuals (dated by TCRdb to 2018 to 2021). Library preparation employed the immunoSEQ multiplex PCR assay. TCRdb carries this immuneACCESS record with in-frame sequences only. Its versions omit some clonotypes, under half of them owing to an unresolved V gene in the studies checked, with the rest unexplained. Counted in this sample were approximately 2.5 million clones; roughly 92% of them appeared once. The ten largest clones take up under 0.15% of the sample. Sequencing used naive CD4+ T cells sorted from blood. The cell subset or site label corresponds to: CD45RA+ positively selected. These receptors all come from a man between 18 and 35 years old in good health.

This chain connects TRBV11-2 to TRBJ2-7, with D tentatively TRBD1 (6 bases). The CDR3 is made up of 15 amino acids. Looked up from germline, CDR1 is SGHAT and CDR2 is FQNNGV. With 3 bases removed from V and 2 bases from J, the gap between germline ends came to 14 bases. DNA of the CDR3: TGTGCCAGCAGCTTCGATCCCGGGACACCCTACGAGCAGTACTTC. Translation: CASSFDPGTPYEQYF.

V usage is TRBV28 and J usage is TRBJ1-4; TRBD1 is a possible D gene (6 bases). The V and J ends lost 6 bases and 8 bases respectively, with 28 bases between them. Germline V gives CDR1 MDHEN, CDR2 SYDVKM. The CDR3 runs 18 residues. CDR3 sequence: CASSGRPQGLTPVEKLFF. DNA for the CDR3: TGTGCCAGCAGCGGGCGTCCGCAGGGGTTGACACCCGTCGAAAAACTGTTTTTT.

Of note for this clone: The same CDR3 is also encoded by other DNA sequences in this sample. The CDR3 reads CASSGQGETQYF. Written as DNA, the CDR3 is TGTGCCAGCAGTGGACAGGGAGAGACCCAGTACTTC. This chain links TRBV2 with TRBJ2-5; 7 nucleotides agree with TRBD1. With V trimmed by 4 bases and J by 4 bases, 0 bases remained unmatched. The CDR3 is made up of 12 amino acids. Looked up from germline, CDR1 is SNHLY and CDR2 is FYNNEI.